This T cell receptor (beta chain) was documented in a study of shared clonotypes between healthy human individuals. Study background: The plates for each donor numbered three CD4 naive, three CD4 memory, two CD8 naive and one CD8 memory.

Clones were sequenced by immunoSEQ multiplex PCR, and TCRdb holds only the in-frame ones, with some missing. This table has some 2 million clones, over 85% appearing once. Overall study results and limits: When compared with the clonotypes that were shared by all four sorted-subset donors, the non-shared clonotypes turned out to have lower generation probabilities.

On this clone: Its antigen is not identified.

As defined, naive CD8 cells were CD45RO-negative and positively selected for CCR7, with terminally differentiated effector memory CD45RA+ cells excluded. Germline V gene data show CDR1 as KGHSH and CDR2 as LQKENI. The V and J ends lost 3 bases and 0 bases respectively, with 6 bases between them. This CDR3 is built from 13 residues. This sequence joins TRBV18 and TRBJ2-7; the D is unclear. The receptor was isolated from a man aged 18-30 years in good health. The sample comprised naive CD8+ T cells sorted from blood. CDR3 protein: CASSPRLSYEQYF. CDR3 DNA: TGTGCCAGCTCACCCCGGCTCTCCTACGAGCAGTACTTC.